A single sample gave rise to the 7 T cell receptor beta chains below, sequenced in a study of patients with pleural tuberculosis. TCRdb re-analysed the reads in MiXCR, keeping a single row per CDR3 protein. This table has around 50,000 distinct CDR3 sequences, 5.5% to 8% appearing once. The origin of the receptors is a human donor with pleural tuberculosis.

This clonotype was observed a handful of times. This may arise from a read error, as a much more abundant clone is one base away. This sequence joins TRBV11-2 and TRBJ1-3, with no clear D. This CDR3 comprises 14 residues. Germline V CDR1 and CDR2: SGHAT, FQNNGV. CDR3 region: CASSFGSSGSTIYF. The CDR3, as DNA: TGTGCCAGCAGCTTTGGGTCCTCTGGAAGCACCATATATTTT.

There are many counts of this clonotype. The chain links TRBV27 to TRBJ2-7, with D possibly TRBD1 on 6 matching bases. V was shortened by 5 bases and J by 5 bases, with 10 bases between the two germline ends. CDR1 is MNHEY and CDR2 is SMNVEV in the germline V gene (reference sequence). CDR3 size: 12 residues. CDR3 amino acids: CASSLGTNEQYF. CDR3 bases: TGTGCCAGCAGTCTCGGGACAAACGAGCAGTACTTC.

This clonotype appeared many times. This chain uses TRBV3-1 with TRBJ1-1, with a tentative D call TRBD1 (6 bases). There are 14 residues in the CDR3. Germline assignment: CDR1 LGHDT and CDR2 YNNKEL (reference sequence). Trimming cost V 3 bases and J 3 bases, with 11 bases left between them. Here the CDR3 DNA reads TGTGCCAGCAGCCAGGAAGGACAGCACACTGAAGCTTTCTTT. This codes for CASSQEGQHTEAFF.

This clonotype was observed a few times. A read error may be the cause here, since a much bigger clone is one base away. The V gene is TRBV2, the J gene TRBJ2-2, with D perhaps TRBD1 (5 bases). The CDR3 is made up of 14 amino acids. Germline loops: CDR1 SNHLY, CDR2 FYNNEI. CDR3 coding DNA: TGTGCCAGCAGACAGGTTCAGAACGCCGGGGAGCTGTTTTTT. Its protein product is CASRQVQNAGELFF.

Many counts were recorded for this clonotype. The chain is built from TRBV11-2 and TRBJ1-2; D is perhaps TRBD1 (5 bases). There are 16 residues in the CDR3. Germline V gene sequence: CDR1 SGHAT, CDR2 FQNNGV. V lost 0 bases, J lost 5 bases, and 16 bases lay in between. Here the CDR3 reads CASSLDYGTATYGYTF. For the CDR3, the DNA is TGTGCCAGCAGCTTAGATTACGGGACGGCGACGTATGGCTACACCTTC.

This clonotype was counted ten times or more. CDR3 sequence: CASSQVMLDTQYF. CDR3 sequence (DNA): TGTGCCAGCAGCCAGGTTATGTTGGATACGCAGTATTTT. The rearrangement uses TRBV11-1 and TRBJ2-3; D unresolved. This CDR3 is 13 amino acids long. V was shortened by 5 bases and J by 6 bases, with 12 bases between the two germline ends. The germline V gene encodes CDR1 SGHAT and CDR2 FQDESV (reference sequence).

This clonotype appeared many times. The V gene is TRBV11-1, the J gene TRBJ2-2, with a weak D call TRBD2 (5 bases). Trimming took off 6 bases at V and 5 bases at J, with 10 bases between the two ends. Germline CDR1 reads SGHAT; CDR2 reads FQDESV (reference sequence). This CDR3 is 13 amino acids long. The CDR3 DNA sequence: TGTGCCAGCAGGCCTACTAGTACCGGGGAGCTGTTTTTT. Its protein product is CASRPTSTGELFF.